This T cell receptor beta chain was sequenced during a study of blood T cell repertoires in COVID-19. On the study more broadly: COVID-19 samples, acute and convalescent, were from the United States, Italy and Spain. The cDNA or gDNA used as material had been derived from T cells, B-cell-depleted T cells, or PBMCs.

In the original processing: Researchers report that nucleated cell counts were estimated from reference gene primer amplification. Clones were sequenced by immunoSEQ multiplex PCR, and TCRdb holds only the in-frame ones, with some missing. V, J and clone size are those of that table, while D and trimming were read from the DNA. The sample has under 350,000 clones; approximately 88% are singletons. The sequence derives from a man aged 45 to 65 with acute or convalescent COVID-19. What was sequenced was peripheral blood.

Here the CDR3 DNA reads TGTGCCAGCAGCCCAGCCGGGACAGGGTTCGTCGGCTACACCTTC. It translates to CASSPAGTGFVGYTF. The chain couples TRBV11-2 to TRBJ1-2; 9 nucleotides line up with TRBD1. CDR1 and CDR2 (germline): SGHAT, FQNNGV. Losses at the gene ends were 5 bases for V and 8 bases for J; bases not matched to a gene: 12. The CDR3 runs 15 residues.